One T cell receptor (beta chain) is described in this entry. A much larger clone lies one base from this, so it may be a read error. The sample comes from a study of blood T cell repertoires in COVID-19. Measured with immunoSEQ multiplex PCR; TCRdb has only the in-frame clones, and not every one. The table lists some 300,000 clones, roughly 90% of them singletons. The sample was PBMCs or T cells enriched from blood (not recorded which). The sequence was obtained from a woman in her twenties or thirties who had been exposed to COVID-19.

The CDR3 region has the DNA TGTGCCAGCAGCTTAGGGACAAGCTCCTACAATGAGCAGTTCTTC. Translation: CASSLGTSSYNEQFF. V and J are TRBV11-3 and TRBJ2-1; D might be TRBD1 (5 bases). The CDR3 runs to 15 residues. Trimming took 1 base from V and 0 from J, leaving 7 bases between them. Germline assignment: CDR1 SGHNT and CDR2 YENEEA.